The rows below give T cell receptor beta chains drawn from one sample of a study of technical replicates of blood from a handful of donors. Data came from immunoSEQ multiplex PCR; TCRdb stores just in-frame clones and leaves some out. The sample records around 76,000 clones, 95% to 98% being singletons. Material: T cells isolated from PBMCs. These receptor sequences come from a human donor in good health. The CDR3 runs from the conserved cysteine through the conserved F or W. Each record gives: D gene, V gene, CDR3 length, J gene, clone size, CDR3 DNA, CDR3 protein. A D gene is named only where the DNA matches it firmly. Where a row states a size, it is once, few, many or the class of an expanded clone; other rows omit it.

d_call: .; v_call: TRBV11-3; cdr3_length: 15; j_call: TRBJ2-1; clone_size: .; cdr3_nt: TGTGCCAGCAGCTTGGGGGGAGCCGTCTACAATGAGCAGTTCTTC; cdr3_aa: CASSLGGAVYNEQFF
d_call: .; v_call: TRBV19; cdr3_length: 12; j_call: TRBJ2-3; clone_size: .; cdr3_nt: TGTGCCAGTGGGCGTACCCCAGATACGCAGTATTTT; cdr3_aa: CASGRTPDTQYF
d_call: .; v_call: TRBV27; cdr3_length: 15; j_call: TRBJ2-1; clone_size: .; cdr3_nt: TGTGCCAGCAATACTAACCCGATATCCTACAATGAGCAGTTCTTC; cdr3_aa: CASNTNPISYNEQFF
d_call: .; v_call: TRBV5-6; cdr3_length: 13; j_call: TRBJ1-5; clone_size: .; cdr3_nt: TGTGCCAGCAGCTTGGACAGGAGGGCTCCCCAGCATTTT; cdr3_aa: CASSLDRRAPQHF
d_call: .; v_call: TRBV2; cdr3_length: 13; j_call: TRBJ1-2; clone_size: .; cdr3_nt: TGTGCCAGCACCGAGACAGGCGTCTATGGCTACACCTTC; cdr3_aa: CASTETGVYGYTF
d_call: .; v_call: TRBV27; cdr3_length: 15; j_call: TRBJ1-5; clone_size: .; cdr3_nt: TGTGCCAGCAGGCGTGGGGACAATAGCAATCAGCCCCAGCATTTT; cdr3_aa: CASRRGDNSNQPQHF
d_call: .; v_call: TRBV6-5; cdr3_length: 14; j_call: TRBJ1-5; clone_size: .; cdr3_nt: TGTGCCAGCAGTTACAATTCGGGGAATCAGCCCCAGCATTTT; cdr3_aa: CASSYNSGNQPQHF
d_call: .; v_call: TRBV18; cdr3_length: 15; j_call: TRBJ1-2; clone_size: once; cdr3_nt: TGTGCCAGCTCACCACAGGCAGGGAAGATAGTTGGCTACACCTTC; cdr3_aa: CASSPQAGKIVGYTF
d_call: .; v_call: TRBV9; cdr3_length: 15; j_call: TRBJ1-1; clone_size: once; cdr3_nt: TGTGCCAGCAGCGTGGCCCCAGGTTCGAACACTGAAGCTTTCTTT; cdr3_aa: CASSVAPGSNTEAFF
d_call: TRBD1; v_call: TRBV2; cdr3_length: 14; j_call: TRBJ1-5; clone_size: .; cdr3_nt: TGTGCCAGCAGTGAAGAGACAGGGAATCAGCCCCAGCATTTT; cdr3_aa: CASSEETGNQPQHF
d_call: .; v_call: TRBV5-1; cdr3_length: 15; j_call: TRBJ1-5; clone_size: .; cdr3_nt: TGCGCCAGCAGCTCCCGGGGGGGGAGCAATCAGCCCCAGCATTTT; cdr3_aa: CASSSRGGSNQPQHF
d_call: TRBD1; v_call: TRBV18; cdr3_length: 16; j_call: TRBJ2-2; clone_size: once; cdr3_nt: TGTGCCAGCTCACCAAGGACAGGGGGTTACACCGGGGAGCTGTTTTTT; cdr3_aa: CASSPRTGGYTGELFF
d_call: TRBD1; v_call: TRBV11-3; cdr3_length: 15; j_call: TRBJ2-2; clone_size: .; cdr3_nt: TGTGCCAGCAGCTTAGATCGGCAGGGGGCCGGGGAGCTGTTTTTT; cdr3_aa: CASSLDRQGAGELFF
d_call: TRBD1; v_call: TRBV15; cdr3_length: 13; j_call: TRBJ1-4; clone_size: few; cdr3_nt: TGTGCCACTTTGCGGACAGGGAATGAAAAACTGTTTTTT; cdr3_aa: CATLRTGNEKLFF
d_call: .; v_call: TRBV29-1; cdr3_length: 11; j_call: TRBJ2-7; clone_size: .; cdr3_nt: TGCAGCGTTGACCAGGATAACGAGCAGTACTTC; cdr3_aa: CSVDQDNEQYF
d_call: TRBD2; v_call: TRBV6-5; cdr3_length: 16; j_call: TRBJ2-7; clone_size: .; cdr3_nt: TGTGCCAGCAGTTACAACGGACTAGCGGGGACCTACGAGCAGTACTTC; cdr3_aa: CASSYNGLAGTYEQYF
d_call: TRBD2; v_call: TRBV27; cdr3_length: 14; j_call: TRBJ2-2; clone_size: .; cdr3_nt: TGTGCCAGCATGGTAGCGGGAGAGACCGGGGAGCTGTTTTTT; cdr3_aa: CASMVAGETGELFF
d_call: .; v_call: TRBV6-6; cdr3_length: 14; j_call: TRBJ1-1; clone_size: .; cdr3_nt: TGTGCCAGCAGTTATGTAGAGATGAACACTGAAGCTTTCTTT; cdr3_aa: CASSYVEMNTEAFF
d_call: .; v_call: TRBV7-2; cdr3_length: 14; j_call: TRBJ1-1; clone_size: .; cdr3_nt: TGTGCCAGCAGCAAGACAGACACGAACACTGAAGCTTTCTTT; cdr3_aa: CASSKTDTNTEAFF
d_call: TRBD1; v_call: TRBV7-9; cdr3_length: 15; j_call: TRBJ1-2; clone_size: .; cdr3_nt: TGTGCCAGCAGCTTGGCCGGGACAGGAAACTATGGCTACACCTTC; cdr3_aa: CASSLAGTGNYGYTF
d_call: TRBD2; v_call: TRBV6-5; cdr3_length: 16; j_call: TRBJ2-1; clone_size: .; cdr3_nt: TGTGCCAGCAGTTCCTTAGCGGGAGGGCCTTTGAATGAGCAGTTCTTC; cdr3_aa: CASSSLAGGPLNEQFF
d_call: .; v_call: TRBV4-2; cdr3_length: 13; j_call: TRBJ2-1; clone_size: .; cdr3_nt: TGTGCCAGCAGCCAAGCTGGAGACGATGAGCAGTTCTTC; cdr3_aa: CASSQAGDDEQFF
d_call: TRBD2; v_call: TRBV7-6; cdr3_length: 18; j_call: TRBJ2-3; clone_size: .; cdr3_nt: TGTGCCAGCAGCTTTATTGGACTAGCGGGGGCATTCACAGATACGCAGTATTTT; cdr3_aa: CASSFIGLAGAFTDTQYF
d_call: TRBD1; v_call: TRBV6-1; cdr3_length: 17; j_call: TRBJ2-1; clone_size: .; cdr3_nt: TGTGCCAGCAGTGAGCGGCCGGGACAGGGGCCCTACAATGAGCAGTTCTTC; cdr3_aa: CASSERPGQGPYNEQFF
d_call: TRBD2; v_call: TRBV30; cdr3_length: 14; j_call: TRBJ2-1; clone_size: once; cdr3_nt: TGTGCCTGGAGTGGACTAGCGGGAGCCAATGAGCAGTTCTTC; cdr3_aa: CAWSGLAGANEQFF
d_call: TRBD2; v_call: TRBV7-2; cdr3_length: 16; j_call: TRBJ2-7; clone_size: once; cdr3_nt: TGTGCCAGCAGCTTACCGACTAGCGGTATGTCCTACGAGCAGTACTTC; cdr3_aa: CASSLPTSGMSYEQYF
d_call: TRBD1; v_call: TRBV2; cdr3_length: 13; j_call: TRBJ1-2; clone_size: .; cdr3_nt: TGTGCCAGCAGTGCCACAGGGGGGTATGGCTACACCTTC; cdr3_aa: CASSATGGYGYTF
d_call: TRBD1; v_call: TRBV7-3; cdr3_length: 14; j_call: TRBJ1-1; clone_size: .; cdr3_nt: TGTGCCAGCAGCCTTCGGACAGGGACGGCTGAAGCTTTCTTT; cdr3_aa: CASSLRTGTAEAFF
d_call: .; v_call: TRBV11-2; cdr3_length: 11; j_call: TRBJ1-1; clone_size: .; cdr3_nt: TGTGCCAGCAGCTTAACAGCTGAGGCTTTCTTT; cdr3_aa: CASSLTAEAFF
d_call: TRBD2; v_call: TRBV30; cdr3_length: 11; j_call: TRBJ2-1; clone_size: .; cdr3_nt: TGTGCCTGGAGGGCTAGCGGTGAGCAGTTCTTC; cdr3_aa: CAWRASGEQFF
d_call: .; v_call: TRBV18; cdr3_length: 16; j_call: TRBJ2-2; clone_size: .; cdr3_nt: TGTGCCAGCTCACCACCGGAGGGGTATCACACCGGGGAGCTGTTTTTT; cdr3_aa: CASSPPEGYHTGELFF
d_call: TRBD1; v_call: TRBV28; cdr3_length: 16; j_call: TRBJ1-2; clone_size: .; cdr3_nt: TGTGCCAGCAGTTTGGACAGGGTACCGAGTCCTTATGGCTACACCTTC; cdr3_aa: CASSLDRVPSPYGYTF
d_call: .; v_call: TRBV29-1; cdr3_length: 11; j_call: TRBJ1-1; clone_size: .; cdr3_nt: TGCAGCTTCAGGGCGGGAGTAGAAGCTTTCTTT; cdr3_aa: CSFRAGVEAFF
d_call: .; v_call: TRBV6-1; cdr3_length: 12; j_call: TRBJ1-2; clone_size: .; cdr3_nt: TGTGCCAGCAAGTCCAGTTTTAATGGCTACACCTTC; cdr3_aa: CASKSSFNGYTF
d_call: .; v_call: TRBV11-2; cdr3_length: 13; j_call: TRBJ2-1; clone_size: once; cdr3_nt: TGTGCCAGCAGCTTAGCCCTATACAATGAGCAGTTCTTC; cdr3_aa: CASSLALYNEQFF
d_call: .; v_call: TRBV4-1; cdr3_length: 11; j_call: TRBJ2-1; clone_size: .; cdr3_nt: TGCGCCAGCAGCCAACGCAATGAGCAGTTCTTC; cdr3_aa: CASSQRNEQFF
d_call: .; v_call: TRBV10-3; cdr3_length: 12; j_call: TRBJ2-7; clone_size: .; cdr3_nt: TGTGCCATCAGTGAGCCAGGGGACCAAGGGGTCTTC; cdr3_aa: CAISEPGDQGVF
d_call: TRBD1; v_call: TRBV27; cdr3_length: 15; j_call: TRBJ2-2; clone_size: .; cdr3_nt: TGTGCCAGCAGTTCACTGTTCAGGGGGCCCGGGGAGCTGTTTTTT; cdr3_aa: CASSSLFRGPGELFF
d_call: TRBD1; v_call: TRBV11-2; cdr3_length: 13; j_call: TRBJ1-2; clone_size: .; cdr3_nt: TGTGCCAGCAACCCAGGGGGGAGCTATGGCTACACCTTC; cdr3_aa: CASNPGGSYGYTF
d_call: .; v_call: TRBV28; cdr3_length: 12; j_call: TRBJ1-5; clone_size: .; cdr3_nt: TGTGCCAGCTCACTTCCTGGTCAGCCCCAGCATTTT; cdr3_aa: CASSLPGQPQHF
d_call: TRBD1; v_call: TRBV15; cdr3_length: 14; j_call: TRBJ2-1; clone_size: .; cdr3_nt: TGTGCCACCACTGGACAGGGAGAGTACAATGAGCAGTTCTTC; cdr3_aa: CATTGQGEYNEQFF
d_call: .; v_call: TRBV29-1; cdr3_length: 14; j_call: TRBJ1-2; clone_size: .; cdr3_nt: TGCAGCGTCGGACCGACAGGAAGATTCTATGGCTACACCTTC; cdr3_aa: CSVGPTGRFYGYTF
d_call: .; v_call: TRBV5-4; cdr3_length: 19; j_call: TRBJ1-2; clone_size: .; cdr3_nt: TGTGCCAGCAGCTTGGGGGGTCTAGGAAGGGGCCTGGCTAACTATGGCTACACCTTC; cdr3_aa: CASSLGGLGRGLANYGYTF
d_call: TRBD1; v_call: TRBV10-3; cdr3_length: 13; j_call: TRBJ2-7; clone_size: once; cdr3_nt: TGTGCCATCAGCCGGGACAGGGTCTACGAGCAGTACTTC; cdr3_aa: CAISRDRVYEQYF